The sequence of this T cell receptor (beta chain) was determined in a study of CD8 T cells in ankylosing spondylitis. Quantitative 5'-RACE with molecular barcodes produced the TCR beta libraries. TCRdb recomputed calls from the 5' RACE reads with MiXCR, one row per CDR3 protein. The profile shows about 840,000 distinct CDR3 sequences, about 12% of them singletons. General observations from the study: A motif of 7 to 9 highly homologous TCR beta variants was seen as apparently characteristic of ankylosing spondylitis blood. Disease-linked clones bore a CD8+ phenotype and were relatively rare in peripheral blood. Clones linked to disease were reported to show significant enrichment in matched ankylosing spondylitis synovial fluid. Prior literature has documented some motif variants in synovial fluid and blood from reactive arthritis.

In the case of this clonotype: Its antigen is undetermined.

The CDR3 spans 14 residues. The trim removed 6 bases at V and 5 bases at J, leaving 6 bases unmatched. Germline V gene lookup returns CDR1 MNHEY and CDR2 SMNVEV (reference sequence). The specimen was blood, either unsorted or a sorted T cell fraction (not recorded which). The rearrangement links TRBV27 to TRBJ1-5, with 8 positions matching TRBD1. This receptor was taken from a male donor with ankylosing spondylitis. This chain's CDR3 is CASSQNRGYQPQHF. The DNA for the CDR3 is TGTGCCAGCAGCCAAAACAGGGGGTATCAGCCCCAGCATTTT.